The 12 T cell receptor beta chains in this list originate from one sample, sequenced in a study of shared clonotypes between healthy human individuals. Some clones are missing from TCRdb's copy, which holds only in-frame ones; the method was immunoSEQ multiplex PCR. Among under 750,000 clones listed, 55% to 75% were seen once. What was sequenced was memory CD4+ T cells sorted from blood. Specified subset: CD45RA-negative fraction. Source of these receptors: a woman younger than 45 in good health.

This clone was picked up many times. This chain joins TRBV7-6 and TRBJ1-4, with D uncertain. V shed 5 bases and J shed 10 bases, with 17 bases lying between them. CDR1 is SGHVS and CDR2 is FNYEAQ in the germline V gene. The CDR3 extends over 14 amino acids. CDR3 in amino acids: CASSPRGGFGKLFF. The CDR3 DNA follows: TGTGCCAGCAGCCCCCGGGGAGGGTTTGGAAAACTGTTTTTT.

The rearrangement uses TRBV30 and TRBJ2-7, with 10 bases matching TRBD1. Losses at the gene ends were 2 bases for V and 2 bases for J; bases not matched to a gene: 3. Germline V gene data show CDR1 as GTSNPN and CDR2 as SVGIG (reference sequence). The CDR3 is 14 residues long. The CDR3 loop reads CAWSQGTGAYEQYF. DNA of the CDR3: TGTGCCTGGAGTCAAGGGACAGGGGCCTACGAGCAGTACTTC.

This chain uses TRBV19 with TRBJ1-5; weak D call: TRBD1 (6 bases). V lost 9 bases, J lost 7 bases, and 13 bases lay in between. There are 12 residues in the CDR3. CDR1 and CDR2 from the germline V gene are LNHDA and SQIVND (reference sequence). The CDR3 DNA follows: TGTGCCAGCCAACAGGGAAACCAGCCCCAGCATTTT. It codes for CASQQGNQPQHF.

This clone was found many times. V is TRBV19 and J is TRBJ1-2, with no clear D. The germline V and J ends were trimmed by 3 bases and 4 bases, with 9 bases remaining between them. Germline V gene data show CDR1 as LNHDA and CDR2 as SQIVND (reference sequence). This CDR3 comprises 13 residues. The DNA for the CDR3 is TGTGCCAGTAGTATCACGGAAATCTATGGCTACACCTTC. Translation gives CASSITEIYGYTF.

The genes are TRBV9 and TRBJ1-2; 10 bases are a match to TRBD1. This CDR3 comprises 15 residues. Looked up from germline, CDR1 is SGDLS and CDR2 is YYNGEE. After removal of 3 bases from V and 4 bases from J, the junction contained 6 bases not matched to a gene. CDR3 DNA sequence: TGTGCCAGCAGCGGCCGGGACAGGGGCCTCTATGGCTACACCTTC. It codes for CASSGRDRGLYGYTF.

In regard to this clone: A much larger clone is a single base away; this may be a read error. Other DNA sequences within the sample encode an identical CDR3. The chain is built from TRBV5-1 and TRBJ2-1; 7 positions match TRBD2. Germline V gives CDR1 SGHRS, CDR2 YFSETQ. This CDR3 is 15 amino acids long. V shed 4 bases, J shed 0 bases, and the junction held 4 bases outside the gene matches. The CDR3 loop reads CASSLSSGSYNEQFF. The CDR3 nucleotides are TGCGCCAGCAGCCTCTCTAGCGGCTCCTACAATGAGCAGTTCTTC.

The sample holds a few counts of this clone. V is TRBV6-1 and J is TRBJ1-4; possible D gene TRBD1, 6 bases. The CDR3 consists of 16 residues. Germline CDR1 and CDR2: MNHNS and SASEGT. With 4 bases removed from V and 1 base from J, the gap between germline ends came to 13 bases. In nucleotides, the CDR3 is TGTGCCAGCAGTGCCGGCGGGGGCCGAACTAATGAAAAACTGTTTTTT. It encodes CASSAGGGRTNEKLFF.

The chain recombines TRBV2 with TRBJ2-5; the D gene is possibly TRBD1 (5 bases). Germline CDR1 reads SNHLY; CDR2 reads FYNNEI. Between the trimmed V and J ends, which lost 2 bases and 4 bases, there was a span of 14 bases. CDR3 size: 15 residues. The CDR3, as DNA: TGTGCCAGCAGTGAATGGATGGGTAGGGGAGAGACCCAGTACTTC. Protein: CASSEWMGRGETQYF.

This clone has a single count. V gene TRBV11-2 combines with J gene TRBJ2-1, with 9 bases fitting TRBD2. The germline V gene has CDR1 SGHAT and CDR2 FQNNGV. With V trimmed by 5 bases and J by 4 bases, 6 bases remained unmatched. The CDR3 sequence is 15 residues long. The CDR3 loop is CASSRSGSLYNEQFF. CDR3 in DNA: TGTGCCAGCAGCCGTAGCGGGAGCCTTTACAATGAGCAGTTCTTC.

The gene calls are TRBV19 and TRBJ1-1, with 8 bases fitting TRBD1. After removal of 6 bases from V and 0 bases from J, the junction contained 3 bases not matched to a gene. Germline loops: CDR1 LNHDA, CDR2 SQIVND (reference sequence). The CDR3 totals 14 residues. The CDR3 protein is CASRRQGMNTEAFF. The CDR3 DNA reads as TGTGCCAGTAGACGACAGGGGATGAACACTGAAGCTTTCTTT.

Points on this clone: Different DNA sequences within this sample yield the same CDR3. The J gene is TRBJ1-1, the V gene TRBV18; D uncertain. The CDR3 length is 13 residues. In germline, CDR1 is KGHSH, CDR2 LQKENI. V lost 3 bases, J lost 5 bases, and 10 bases lay in between. CDR3 protein: CASSPPGRTEAFF. CDR3 DNA: TGTGCCAGCTCACCTCCTGGGCGGACTGAAGCTTTCTTT.

This clone was counted a few times. The chain uses TRBV6-4 and TRBJ2-7; 8 nucleotides align to TRBD2. The CDR3 has 18 residues. V shed 0 bases, J shed 5 bases, and the junction held 15 bases outside the gene matches. CDR1 is MRHNA and CDR2 is SNTAGT in the germline V gene. This CDR3 reads CASSDSYREGPLAHEQYF. DNA for the CDR3: TGTGCCAGCAGTGACTCGTACCGGGAGGGGCCACTAGCCCACGAGCAGTACTTC.